The clone carrying this T cell receptor beta chain has more than one count but fewer than ten. Its antigen is still unknown. These data belong to a study of CD8 T cells in ankylosing spondylitis. The study's findings and limits: Some motif variants had been reported before (in reactive arthritis synovial fluid and blood). In ankylosing spondylitis blood, a motif of seven or eight highly homologous TCR beta variants appeared characteristic.

Quantitative molecular-barcoded 5'-RACE generated the TCR beta libraries. One entry per CDR3 protein, called by TCRdb with MiXCR from the 5' RACE reads. The table includes a few hundred thousand distinct CDR3 sequences, 7.5% to 9% detected once. The germline CDR1 and CDR2 sequences are SEHNR and FQNEAQ (reference sequence). Trimming took off 2 bases at V and 3 bases at J, with 10 bases between the two ends. This CDR3 spans 14 amino acids. The chain is built from TRBV7-9 and TRBJ1-1, with D unclear. The sequenced sample consisted of blood, either unsorted or a sorted T cell fraction (not recorded which). The source of this sequence is a male donor with ankylosing spondylitis. CDR3 region: CASSLRPGDTEAFF. The CDR3 DNA follows: TGTGCCAGCAGCTTACGGCCCGGGGACACTGAAGCTTTCTTT.